Each of the 8 T cell receptor beta chains below was sequenced from the same sample in a study of T cells in Graves' hyperthyroidism and ophthalmopathy. Using RNA transcripts as the source, TCR beta CDR3 regions were amplified. Using the HTBI primer set, a first-round RT-PCR was run on the TCR CDR3. TCRdb processed the multiplex PCR reads anew with MiXCR; each CDR3 protein has one entry. Of 250,000 to 300,000 distinct CDR3 sequences detected, 12% to 15% appear once; the ten largest clones hold around 30%. Material for sequencing was blood. These receptor sequences come from a woman between 45 and 60 years old with Graves' hyperthyroidism that later progressed to Graves' ophthalmopathy.

This chain connects TRBV9 to TRBJ2-6; D not resolved. Germline V gene data show CDR1 as SGDLS and CDR2 as YYNGEE. CDR3 length: 20 amino acids. The V end lost 1 base, the J end lost 0 bases, and 20 bases lay between the germline ends. CDR3 loop: CASSVLPGSLPLSGANVLTF. The CDR3 DNA sequence: TGTGCCAGCAGCGTACTCCCCGGGTCTCTCCCTCTCTCTGGGGCCAACGTCCTGACTTTC. Full variable domain (remainder filled in from reference TRBV9 and TRBJ2-6): DSGVTQTPKHLITATGQRVTLRCSPRSGDLSVYWYQQSLDQGLQFLIQYYNGEERAKGNILERFSAQQFPDLHSELNLSSLELGDSALYFCASSVLPGSLPLSGANVLTFGAGSRLTVL.

This clonotype was detected many times. The V and J genes are TRBV12-3 or TRBV12-4 and TRBJ1-4; no reliable D call. CDR3 size: 14 residues. The germline V and J ends were trimmed by 6 bases and 8 bases, with 16 bases remaining between them. CDR3 sequence (DNA): TGTGCCAGCAGATCGGACTGGCTCCTCGAAAAACTGTTTTTT. Translated, it gives CASRSDWLLEKLFF.

This clonotype was counted between two and nine times. V is TRBV6-1 and J is TRBJ1-3; 8 positions match TRBD1. V was clipped by 0 bases and J by 2 bases; unmatched bases: 3. There are 16 residues in the CDR3. The germline V gene has CDR1 MNHNS and CDR2 SASEGT. The CDR3 nucleotides read TGTGCCAGCAGTGAAGCTACCAGGGGGCCTGGAAACACCATATATTTT. It encodes CASSEATRGPGNTIYF.

V is TRBV2 and J is TRBJ1-1; maybe TRBD1 (6 bases). Trimming shortened V by 10 bases and J by 0 bases, and 18 bases separated the two germline ends. CDR1 SNHLY and CDR2 FYNNEI come from the germline V gene. This CDR3 has 15 amino acids. CDR3 DNA: TGTGCCACCACGAGGGGGACGGCAATGAACACTGAAGCTTTCTTT. Encoded protein: CATTRGTAMNTEAFF.

This clonotype has a handful of counts. The chain's CDR3 is CASGLYEQYF. The DNA for the CDR3 is TGTGCCAGCGGGTTATACGAGCAGTACTTC. The chain combines TRBV6-1 with TRBJ2-7, with D uncertain. The CDR3 is made up of 10 amino acids. Per the germline V gene, CDR1 is MNHNS and CDR2 is SASEGT. V dropped 8 bases and J dropped 4 bases, with 6 bases sitting between them.

This clonotype was found a few times. The CDR3 sequence: CASSGAPTDTQYF. In nucleotides, the CDR3 is TGTGCCAGCAGCGGGGCCCCCACAGATACGCAGTATTTT. This sequence joins TRBV10-3 and TRBJ2-3, with 7 bases that match TRBD2. The CDR3 consists of 13 residues. With 10 bases clipped from V and 2 bases from J, the junction kept 6 bases outside the gene matches. Germline V gene data show CDR1 as ENHRY and CDR2 as SYGVKD.

This clonotype was counted only a few times. The rearrangement links TRBV6-5 to TRBJ2-7, with a possible D match to TRBD2 (6 bases). V lost 6 bases and J lost 3, with 15 bases in between. The CDR3 contains 14 residues. Germline V gene data show CDR1 as MNHEY and CDR2 as SVGAGI. The CDR3 sequence: CASSYRLELYEQYF. Here the CDR3 DNA reads TGTGCCAGCAGCTACCGACTAGAACTCTACGAGCAGTACTTC.

This clonotype was observed many times. This rearrangement joins TRBV5-1 to TRBJ2-7, with D hard to call. The length of the CDR3 is 14 residues. Trimming took off 4 bases at V and 2 bases at J, with 13 bases between the two ends. The germline V gene has CDR1 SGHRS and CDR2 YFSETQ. The CDR3 region has the DNA TGCGCCAGCAGCCGATCAGGTACTACCTACGAGCAGTACTTC. Encoded protein: CASSRSGTTYEQYF.